Listed below are T cell receptor beta chains from one sample, sequenced in a study of regulatory T cells in long-lasting Graves disease. In TCRdb, the multiplex PCR reads were re-called with MiXCR into one record per CDR3 protein. The top ten hold roughly a quarter of the sample, which has about 450,000 distinct CDR3 sequences, about a quarter seen once. This specimen consisted of peripheral blood mononuclear cells (PBMCs), obtained when the disease was refractory, from a patient treated with antithyroid drugs. The origin of the receptors is a female donor with Graves disease. CDR3s include the opening cysteine and the closing phenylalanine or tryptophan. The size field is filled for only some rows; it gives once, few, many or a size class.

TRBV9 - CASSVRSSASSYNEQFF
TRBV27 few CASSFGEVNTGELFF
TRBV28 many CASSPRRATNEKLFF
TRBV3-1 few CASSQEAGWNTEAFF
TRBV28 many CASSRNEQYF
TRBV28 - CASSPSDRDLPEAFF
TRBV5-1 - CASGLEGLEEAFF
TRBV19 many CASSIADSHNQPQHF
TRBV6-1 many CASSPDSYGYTF
TRBV6-2/TRBV6-3 - CASSYRTGTYEQYF